What follows describes a single T cell receptor (beta chain). Naive CD8 cells, CD45RO-negative and positively selected for CCR7, excluded terminally differentiated effector memory CD45RA+ cells. Produced via immunoSEQ multiplex PCR; TCRdb's table is partial and in-frame only. The data show under 2,000,000 clones, with less than 95% seen just once and more than 0.9% held by the top ten. This sample was included in a study of shared clonotypes between healthy human individuals. The germline gives CDR1 SEHNR, CDR2 FQNEAQ (reference sequence). The germline V and J ends were trimmed by 3 bases and 2 bases, with 5 bases remaining between them. The CDR3 covers 12 residues.

Sequences were obtained from naive CD8+ T cells sorted from blood. The chain carries TRBV7-9 and TRBJ2-7; D is uncertain. This sequence originates from a man between 18 and 35 years old in good health. The CDR3 DNA reads as TGTGCCAGCAGCTTCAGAACCTACGAGCAGTACTTC. Its translation: CASSFRTYEQYF.